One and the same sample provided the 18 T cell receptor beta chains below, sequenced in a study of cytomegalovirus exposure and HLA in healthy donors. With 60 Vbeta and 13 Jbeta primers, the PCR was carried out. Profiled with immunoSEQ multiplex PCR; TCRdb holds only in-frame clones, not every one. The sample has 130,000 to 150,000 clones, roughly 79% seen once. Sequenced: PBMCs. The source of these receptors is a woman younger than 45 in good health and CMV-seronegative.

The CDR3: CASSPGTGATNEKLFF. In DNA form, the CDR3 reads TGTGCCAGCAGCCCCGGGACAGGCGCAACTAATGAAAAACTGTTTTTT. This chain joins TRBV7-8 and TRBJ1-4; 8 nucleotides line up with TRBD1. The length of the CDR3 is 16 residues. In germline, CDR1 is SGHVS, CDR2 FQNEAQ. Losses at the gene ends were 5 bases for V and 0 bases for J; bases not matched to a gene: 5.

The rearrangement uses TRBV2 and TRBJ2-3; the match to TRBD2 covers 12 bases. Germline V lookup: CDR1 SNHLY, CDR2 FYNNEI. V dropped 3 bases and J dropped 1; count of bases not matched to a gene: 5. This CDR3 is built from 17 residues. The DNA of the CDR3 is TGTGCCAGCAGTGAGGACCTAGCGGGGGGGCGCACAGATACGCAGTATTTT. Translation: CASSEDLAGGRTDTQYF.

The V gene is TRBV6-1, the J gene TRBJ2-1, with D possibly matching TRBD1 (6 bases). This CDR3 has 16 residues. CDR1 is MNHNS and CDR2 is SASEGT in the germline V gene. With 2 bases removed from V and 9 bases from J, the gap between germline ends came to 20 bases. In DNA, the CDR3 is TGTGCCAGCAGTGAATTTAGGACAGCTAGCTTGGGTGAGCAGTTCTTC. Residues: CASSEFRTASLGEQFF.

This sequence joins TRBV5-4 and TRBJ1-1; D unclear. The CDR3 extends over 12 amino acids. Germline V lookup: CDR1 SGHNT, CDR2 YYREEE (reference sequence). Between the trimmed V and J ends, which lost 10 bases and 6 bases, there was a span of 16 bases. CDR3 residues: CAAGNARAEAFF. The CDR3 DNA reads TGTGCCGCTGGAAATGCCCGGGCTGAAGCTTTCTTT.

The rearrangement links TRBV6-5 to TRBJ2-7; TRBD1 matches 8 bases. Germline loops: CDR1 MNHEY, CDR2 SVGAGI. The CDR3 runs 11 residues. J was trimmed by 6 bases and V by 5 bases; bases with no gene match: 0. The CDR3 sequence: CASSTGGEQYF. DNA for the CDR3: TGTGCCAGCAGTACAGGGGGCGAGCAGTACTTC.

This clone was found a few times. The CDR3 region is CASSYRDRGHRYTF. CDR3 bases: TGTGCCAGCAGTTACCGGGACAGGGGGCATCGCTACACCTTC. The chain uses TRBV2 and TRBJ1-2, with TRBD1 identical over 12 bases. The CDR3 consists of 14 residues. Germline V gives CDR1 SNHLY, CDR2 FYNNEI. V lost 5 bases to trimming and J lost 9 bases; unmatched junction nucleotides: 7.

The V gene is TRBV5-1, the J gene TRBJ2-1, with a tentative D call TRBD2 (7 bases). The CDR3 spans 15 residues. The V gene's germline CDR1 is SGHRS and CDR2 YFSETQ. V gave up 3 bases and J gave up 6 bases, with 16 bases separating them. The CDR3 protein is CASSSVKGGGNEQFF. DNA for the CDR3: TGCGCCAGCAGCTCCGTCAAGGGGGGGGGCAATGAGCAGTTCTTC.

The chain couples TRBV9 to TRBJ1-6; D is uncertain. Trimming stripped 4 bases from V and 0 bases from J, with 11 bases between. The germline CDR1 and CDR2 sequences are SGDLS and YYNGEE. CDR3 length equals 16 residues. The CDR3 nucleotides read TGTGCCAGCAGCCCCCGTGGGAGCTCCTATAATTCACCCCTCCACTTT. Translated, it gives CASSPRGSSYNSPLHF.

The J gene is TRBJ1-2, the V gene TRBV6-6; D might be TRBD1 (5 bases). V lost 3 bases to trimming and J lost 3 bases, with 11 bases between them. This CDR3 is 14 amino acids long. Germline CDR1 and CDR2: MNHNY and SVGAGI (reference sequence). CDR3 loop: CASSYLGADYGYTF. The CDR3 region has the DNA TGTGCCAGCAGTTATTTAGGGGCGGACTATGGCTACACCTTC.

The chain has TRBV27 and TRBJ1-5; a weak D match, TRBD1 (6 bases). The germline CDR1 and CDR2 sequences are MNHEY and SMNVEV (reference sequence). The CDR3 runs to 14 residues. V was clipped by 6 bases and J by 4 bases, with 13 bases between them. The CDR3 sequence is CASSPGVGNQPQHF. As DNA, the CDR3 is TGTGCCAGCAGCCCAGGGGTGGGAAATCAGCCCCAGCATTTT.

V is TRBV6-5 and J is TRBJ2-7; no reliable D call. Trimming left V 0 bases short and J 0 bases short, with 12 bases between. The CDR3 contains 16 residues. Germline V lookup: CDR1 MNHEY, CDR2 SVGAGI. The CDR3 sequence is CASSYSVVRLSYEQYF. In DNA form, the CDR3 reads TGTGCCAGCAGTTACTCCGTGGTCAGACTCTCCTACGAGCAGTACTTC.

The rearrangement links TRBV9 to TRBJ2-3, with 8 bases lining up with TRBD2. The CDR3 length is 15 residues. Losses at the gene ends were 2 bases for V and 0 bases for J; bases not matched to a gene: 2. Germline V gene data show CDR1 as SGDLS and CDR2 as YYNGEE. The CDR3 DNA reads TGTGCCAGCAGCGTTAGCGGGGTGAGCACAGATACGCAGTATTTT. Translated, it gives CASSVSGVSTDTQYF. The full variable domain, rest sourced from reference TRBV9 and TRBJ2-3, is DSGVTQTPKHLITATGQRVTLRCSPRSGDLSVYWYQQSLDQGLQFLIQYYNGEERAKGNILERFSAQQFPDLHSELNLSSLELGDSALYFCASSVSGVSTDTQYFGPGTRLTVL.

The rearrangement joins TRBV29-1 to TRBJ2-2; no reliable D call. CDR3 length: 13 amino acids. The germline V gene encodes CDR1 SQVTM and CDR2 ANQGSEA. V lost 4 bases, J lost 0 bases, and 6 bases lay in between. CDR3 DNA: TGCAGCGTTGGGCTAGCGAACACCGGGGAGCTGTTTTTT. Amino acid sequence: CSVGLANTGELFF.

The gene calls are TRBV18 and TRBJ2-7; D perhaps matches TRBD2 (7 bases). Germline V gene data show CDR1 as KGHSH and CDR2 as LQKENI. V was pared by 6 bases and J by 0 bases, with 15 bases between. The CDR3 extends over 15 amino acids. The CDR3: CASSEPGGLSYEQYF. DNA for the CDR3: TGTGCCAGCTCTGAACCCGGGGGGCTCTCCTACGAGCAGTACTTC.

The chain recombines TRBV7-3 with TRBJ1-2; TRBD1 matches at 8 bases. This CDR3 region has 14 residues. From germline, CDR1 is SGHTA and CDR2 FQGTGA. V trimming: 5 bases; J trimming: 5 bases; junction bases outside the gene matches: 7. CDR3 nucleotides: TGTGCCAGCAGCCCGCAGGGGGCCGGGTATGGCTACACCTTC. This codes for CASSPQGAGYGYTF.

CDR3 nucleotide sequence: TGTGCCAGCTCATCTCTGGGACAGGACCCTTATGGCTACACCTTC. Its translation: CASSSLGQDPYGYTF. This chain links TRBV18 with TRBJ1-2; 8 positions agree with TRBD1. Losses at the gene ends were 5 bases for V and 5 bases for J; bases not matched to a gene: 10. The CDR3 is 15 amino acids. Germline V gene sequence: CDR1 KGHSH, CDR2 LQKENI. The variable domain in full, completed from reference TRBV18 and TRBJ1-2, reads NAGVMQNPRHLVRRRGQEARLRCSPMKGHSHVYWYRQLPEEGLKFMVYLQKENIIDESGMPKERFSAEFPKEGPSILRIQQVVRGDSAAYFCASSSLGQDPYGYTFGSGTRLTVV.

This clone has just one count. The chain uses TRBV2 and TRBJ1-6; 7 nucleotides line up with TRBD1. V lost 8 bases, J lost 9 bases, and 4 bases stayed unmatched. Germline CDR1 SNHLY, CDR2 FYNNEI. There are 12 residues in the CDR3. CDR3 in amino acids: CASGRDSSPLHF. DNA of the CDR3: TGTGCCAGCGGCAGGGACAGTTCACCCCTCCACTTT.

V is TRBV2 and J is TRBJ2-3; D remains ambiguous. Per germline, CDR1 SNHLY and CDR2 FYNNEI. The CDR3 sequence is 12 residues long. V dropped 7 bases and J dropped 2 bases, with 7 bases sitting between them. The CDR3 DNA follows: TGTGCCAGCACTATACTCACAGATACGCAGTATTTT. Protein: CASTILTDTQYF.